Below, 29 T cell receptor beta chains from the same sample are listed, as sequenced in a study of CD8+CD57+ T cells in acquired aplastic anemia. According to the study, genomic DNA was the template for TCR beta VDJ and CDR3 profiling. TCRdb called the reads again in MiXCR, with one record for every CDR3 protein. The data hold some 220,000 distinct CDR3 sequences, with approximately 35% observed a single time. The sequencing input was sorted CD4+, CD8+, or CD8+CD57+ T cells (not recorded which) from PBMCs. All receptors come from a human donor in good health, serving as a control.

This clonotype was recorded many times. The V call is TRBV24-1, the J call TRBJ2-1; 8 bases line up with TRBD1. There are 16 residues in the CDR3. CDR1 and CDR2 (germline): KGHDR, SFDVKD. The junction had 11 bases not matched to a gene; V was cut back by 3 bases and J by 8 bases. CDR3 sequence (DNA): TGTGCCACCAGTGATCCTTCCCGGACAGGGCGCCATGAGCAGTTCTTC. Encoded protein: CATSDPSRTGRHEQFF.

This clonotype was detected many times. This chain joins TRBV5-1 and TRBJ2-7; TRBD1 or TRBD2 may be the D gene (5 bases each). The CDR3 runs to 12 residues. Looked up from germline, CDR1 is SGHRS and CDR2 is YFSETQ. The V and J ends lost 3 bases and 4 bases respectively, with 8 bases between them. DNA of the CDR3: TGCGCCAGCAGCTGGGACGGGTACGAGCAGTACTTC. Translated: CASSWDGYEQYF.

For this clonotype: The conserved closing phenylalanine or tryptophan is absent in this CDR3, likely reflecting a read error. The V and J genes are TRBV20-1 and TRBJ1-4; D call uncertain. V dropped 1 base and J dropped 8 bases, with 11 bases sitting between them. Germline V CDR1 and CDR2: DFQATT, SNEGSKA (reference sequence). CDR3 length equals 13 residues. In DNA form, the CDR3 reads TGCAGTGCTAGAGCCCTTCCGGGGGAAAAACTGTTTTCT. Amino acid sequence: CSARALPGEKLFS.

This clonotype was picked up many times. CDR3 sequence: CASRLPNLETNYGYTF. The CDR3 bases are TGCGCCAGCAGACTCCCTAATCTTGAAACCAACTATGGCTACACCTTC. This chain joins TRBV4-1 and TRBJ1-2, with D hard to call. This CDR3 has 16 residues. The V end lost 6 bases, the J end lost 2 bases, and 19 bases lay between the germline ends. Germline V CDR1 and CDR2: MGHRA, YSYEKL.

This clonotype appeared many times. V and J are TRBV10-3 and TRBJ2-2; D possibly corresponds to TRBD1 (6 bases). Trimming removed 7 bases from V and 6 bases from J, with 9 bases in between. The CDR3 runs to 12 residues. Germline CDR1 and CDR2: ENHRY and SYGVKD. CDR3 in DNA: TGTGCCATCAATACAGGGTCCGGGGAGCTGTTTTTT. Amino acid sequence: CAINTGSGELFF.

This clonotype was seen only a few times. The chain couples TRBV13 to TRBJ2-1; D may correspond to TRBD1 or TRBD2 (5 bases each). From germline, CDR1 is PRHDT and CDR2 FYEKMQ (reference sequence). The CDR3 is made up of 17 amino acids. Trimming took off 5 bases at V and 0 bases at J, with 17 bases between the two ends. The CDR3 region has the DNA TGTGCCAGCAGCCCCTCCTGGGGGACCCGCTCCTACAATGAGCAGTTCTTC. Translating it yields CASSPSWGTRSYNEQFF.

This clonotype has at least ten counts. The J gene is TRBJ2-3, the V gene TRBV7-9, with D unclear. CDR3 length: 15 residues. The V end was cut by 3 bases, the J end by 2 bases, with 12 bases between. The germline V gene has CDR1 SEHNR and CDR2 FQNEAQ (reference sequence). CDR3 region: CASSLPYLLTDTQYF. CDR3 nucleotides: TGTGCCAGCAGCTTGCCTTATCTGCTCACAGATACGCAGTATTTT. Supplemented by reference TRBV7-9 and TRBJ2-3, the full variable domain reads DTGVSQNPRHKITKRGQNVTFRCDPISEHNRLYWYRQTLGQGPEFLTYFQNEAQLEKSRLLSDRFSAERPKGSFSTLEIQRTEQGDSAMYLCASSLPYLLTDTQYFGPGTRLTVL.

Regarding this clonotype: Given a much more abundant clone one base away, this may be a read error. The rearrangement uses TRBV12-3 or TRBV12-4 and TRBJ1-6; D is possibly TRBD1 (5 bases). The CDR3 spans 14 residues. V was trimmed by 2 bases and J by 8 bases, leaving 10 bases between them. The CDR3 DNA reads TGTGCCAGCAGTTTACAGGGCAGTGATTCACCCCTCCACTTT. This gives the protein CASSLQGSDSPLHF.

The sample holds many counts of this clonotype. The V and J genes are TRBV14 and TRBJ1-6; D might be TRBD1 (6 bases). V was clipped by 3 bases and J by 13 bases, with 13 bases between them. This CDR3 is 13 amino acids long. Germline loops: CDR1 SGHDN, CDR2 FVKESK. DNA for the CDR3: TGTGCCAGCAGCCAGTTGGGGGCCAGCCCCCTCCACTTT. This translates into CASSQLGASPLHF.

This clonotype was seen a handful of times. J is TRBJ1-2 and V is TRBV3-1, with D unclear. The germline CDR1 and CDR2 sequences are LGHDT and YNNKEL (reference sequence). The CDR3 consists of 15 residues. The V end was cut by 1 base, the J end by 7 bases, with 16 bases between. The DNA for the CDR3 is TGTGCCAGCAGCCAAGCGTTCGAAGGAGCCGGTGGCTACACCTTC. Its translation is CASSQAFEGAGGYTF.

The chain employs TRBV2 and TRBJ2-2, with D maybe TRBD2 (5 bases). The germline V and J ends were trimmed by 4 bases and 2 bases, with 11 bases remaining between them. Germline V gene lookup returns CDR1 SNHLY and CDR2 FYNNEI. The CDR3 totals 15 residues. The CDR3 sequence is CASSVEGANTGELFF. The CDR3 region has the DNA TGTGCCAGCAGTGTAGAGGGAGCAAACACCGGGGAGCTGTTTTTT.

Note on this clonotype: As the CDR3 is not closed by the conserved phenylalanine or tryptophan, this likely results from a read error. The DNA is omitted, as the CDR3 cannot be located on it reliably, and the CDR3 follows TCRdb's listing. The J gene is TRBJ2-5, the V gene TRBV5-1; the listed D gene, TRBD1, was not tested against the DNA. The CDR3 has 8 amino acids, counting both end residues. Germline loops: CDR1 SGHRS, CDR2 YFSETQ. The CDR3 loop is CASSLRDT.

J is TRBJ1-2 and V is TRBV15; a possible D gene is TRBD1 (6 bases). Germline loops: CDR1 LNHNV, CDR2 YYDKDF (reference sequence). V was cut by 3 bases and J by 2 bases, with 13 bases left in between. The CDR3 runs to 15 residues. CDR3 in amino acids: CATSRDGQKNYGYTF. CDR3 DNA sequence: TGTGCCACCAGCAGGGATGGACAGAAAAACTATGGCTACACCTTC.

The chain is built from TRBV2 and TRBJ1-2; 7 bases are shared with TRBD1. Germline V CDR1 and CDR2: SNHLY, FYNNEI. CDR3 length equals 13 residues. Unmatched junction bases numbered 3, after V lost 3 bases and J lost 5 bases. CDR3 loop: CASSEEQGYGYTF. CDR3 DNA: TGTGCCAGCAGTGAGGAACAGGGGTATGGCTACACCTTC.

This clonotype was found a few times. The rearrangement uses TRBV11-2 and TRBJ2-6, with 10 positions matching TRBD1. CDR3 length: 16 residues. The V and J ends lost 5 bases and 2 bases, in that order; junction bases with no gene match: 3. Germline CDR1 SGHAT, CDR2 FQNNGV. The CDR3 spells CASSSGTGAGANVLTF. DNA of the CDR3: TGTGCCAGCAGCAGCGGGACAGGGGCTGGGGCCAACGTCCTGACTTTC. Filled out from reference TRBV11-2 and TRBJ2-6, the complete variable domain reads EAGVAQSPRYKIIEKRQSVAFWCNPISGHATLYWYQQILGQGPKLLIQFQNNGVVDDSQLPKDRFSAERLKGVDSTLKIQPAKLEDSAVYLCASSSGTGAGANVLTFGAGSRLTVL.

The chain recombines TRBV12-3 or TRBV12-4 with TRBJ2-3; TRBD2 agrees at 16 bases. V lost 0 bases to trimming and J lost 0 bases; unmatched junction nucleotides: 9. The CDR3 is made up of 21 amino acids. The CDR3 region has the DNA TGTGCCAGCAGTTTAGCAAGACAGGGACTAGCGGGGGGGCCTAGCACAGATACGCAGTATTTT. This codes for CASSLARQGLAGGPSTDTQYF.

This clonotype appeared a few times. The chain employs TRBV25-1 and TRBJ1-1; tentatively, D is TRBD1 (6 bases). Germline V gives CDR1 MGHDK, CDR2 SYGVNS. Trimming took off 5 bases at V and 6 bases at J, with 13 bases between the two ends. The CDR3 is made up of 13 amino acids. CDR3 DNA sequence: TGTGCCAGCAGTTTGGACAGTTTATCTGAAGCTTTCTTT. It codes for CASSLDSLSEAFF.

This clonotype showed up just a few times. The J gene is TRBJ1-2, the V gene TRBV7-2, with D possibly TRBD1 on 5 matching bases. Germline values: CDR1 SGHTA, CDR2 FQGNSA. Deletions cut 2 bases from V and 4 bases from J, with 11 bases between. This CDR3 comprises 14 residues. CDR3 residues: CASSLKGLGYGYTF. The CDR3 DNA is TGTGCCAGCAGCTTAAAGGGACTCGGCTATGGCTACACCTTC. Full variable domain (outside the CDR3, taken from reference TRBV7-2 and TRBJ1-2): GAGVSQSPSNKVTEKGKDVELRCDPISGHTALYWYRQSLGQGLEFLIYFQGNSAPDKSGLPSDRFSAERTGGSVSTLTIQRTQQEDSAVYLCASSLKGLGYGYTFGSGTRLTVV.

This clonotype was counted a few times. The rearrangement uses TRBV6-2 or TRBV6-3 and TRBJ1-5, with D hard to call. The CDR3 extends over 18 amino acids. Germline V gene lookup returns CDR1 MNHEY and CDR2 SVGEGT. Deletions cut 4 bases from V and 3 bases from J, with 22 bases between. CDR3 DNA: TGTGCCAGCAGTTGGGCCCCCAGTCAATCCCCCCACAATCAGCCCCAGCATTTT. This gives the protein CASSWAPSQSPHNQPQHF.

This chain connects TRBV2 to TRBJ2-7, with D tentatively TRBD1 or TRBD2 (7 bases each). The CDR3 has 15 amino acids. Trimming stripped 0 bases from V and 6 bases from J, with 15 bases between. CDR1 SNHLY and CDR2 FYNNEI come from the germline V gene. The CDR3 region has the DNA TGTGCCAGCAGTGAAGCGCGGGGGACAGCAGGCGAGCAGTACTTC. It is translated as CASSEARGTAGEQYF. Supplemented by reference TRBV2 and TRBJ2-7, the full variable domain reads EPEVTQTPSHQVTQMGQEVILRCVPISNHLYFYWYRQILGQKVEFLVSFYNNEISEKSEIFDDQFSVERPDGSNFTLKIRSTKLEDSAMYFCASSEARGTAGEQYFGPGTRLTVT.

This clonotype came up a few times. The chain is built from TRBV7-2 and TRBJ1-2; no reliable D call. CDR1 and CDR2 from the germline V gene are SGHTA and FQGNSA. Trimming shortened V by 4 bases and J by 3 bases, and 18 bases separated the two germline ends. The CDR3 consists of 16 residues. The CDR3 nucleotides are TGTGCCAGCAGCTACGGGATACACAGAGCAGACTATGGCTACACCTTC. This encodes CASSYGIHRADYGYTF.

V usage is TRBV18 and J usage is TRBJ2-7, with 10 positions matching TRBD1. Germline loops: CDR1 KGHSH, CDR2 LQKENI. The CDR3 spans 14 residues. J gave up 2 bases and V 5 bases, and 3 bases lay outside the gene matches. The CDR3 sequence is CASSRDRGTYEQYF. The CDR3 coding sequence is TGTGCCAGCTCAAGGGACAGGGGAACCTACGAGCAGTACTTC.

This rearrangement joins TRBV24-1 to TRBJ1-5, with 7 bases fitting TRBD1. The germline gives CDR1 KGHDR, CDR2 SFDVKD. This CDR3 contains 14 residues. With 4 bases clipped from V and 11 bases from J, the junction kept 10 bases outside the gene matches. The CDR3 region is CATSDPGQQSAQHF. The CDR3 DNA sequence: TGTGCCACCAGTGACCCGGGACAGCAATCAGCCCAGCATTTT.

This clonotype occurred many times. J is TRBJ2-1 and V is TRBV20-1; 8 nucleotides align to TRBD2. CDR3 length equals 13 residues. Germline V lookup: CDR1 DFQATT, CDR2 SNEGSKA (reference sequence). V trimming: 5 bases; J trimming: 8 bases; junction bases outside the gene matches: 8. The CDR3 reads CSAPRGGSDEQFF. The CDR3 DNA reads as TGCAGTGCTCCCCGGGGGGGCTCGGATGAGCAGTTCTTC.

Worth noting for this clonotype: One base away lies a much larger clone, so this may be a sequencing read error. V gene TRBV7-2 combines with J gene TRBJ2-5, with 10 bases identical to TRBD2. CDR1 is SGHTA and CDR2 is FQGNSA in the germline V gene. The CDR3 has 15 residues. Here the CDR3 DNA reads TGTGCCAGCAGCTTCGGCAGCGGGGGGGTAGAGGCCCAGTACTTC. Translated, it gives CASSFGSGGVEAQYF.

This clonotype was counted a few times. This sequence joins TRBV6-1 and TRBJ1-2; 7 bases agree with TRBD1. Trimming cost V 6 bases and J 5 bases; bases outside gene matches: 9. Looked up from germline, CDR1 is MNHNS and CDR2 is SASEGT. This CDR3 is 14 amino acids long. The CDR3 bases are TGTGCCAGCAGCCCGGGACAGTATGCTTATGGCTACACCTTC. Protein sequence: CASSPGQYAYGYTF.

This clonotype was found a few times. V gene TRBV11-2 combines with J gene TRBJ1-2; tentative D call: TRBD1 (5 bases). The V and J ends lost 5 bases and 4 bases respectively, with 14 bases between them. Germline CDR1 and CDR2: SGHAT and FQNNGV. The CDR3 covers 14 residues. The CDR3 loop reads CASSPDRPGYGYTF. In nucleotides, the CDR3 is TGTGCCAGCAGCCCAGACAGACCTGGCTATGGCTACACCTTC.

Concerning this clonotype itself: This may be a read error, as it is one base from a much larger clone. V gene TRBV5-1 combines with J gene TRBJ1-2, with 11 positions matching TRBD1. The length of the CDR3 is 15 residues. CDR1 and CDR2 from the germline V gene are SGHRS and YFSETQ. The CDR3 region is CAGSDLGQGDHGYTF. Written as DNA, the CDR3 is TGCGCCGGCAGCGACTTGGGACAGGGGGACCATGGCTACACCTTC.

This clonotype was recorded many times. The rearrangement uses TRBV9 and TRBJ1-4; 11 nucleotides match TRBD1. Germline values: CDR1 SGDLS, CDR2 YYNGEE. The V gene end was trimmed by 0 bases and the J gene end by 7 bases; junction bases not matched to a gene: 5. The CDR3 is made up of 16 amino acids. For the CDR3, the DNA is TGTGCCAGCAGCGTAGAAAGGGGACAGGGGGGTGAAAAACTGTTTTTT. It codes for CASSVERGQGGEKLFF.